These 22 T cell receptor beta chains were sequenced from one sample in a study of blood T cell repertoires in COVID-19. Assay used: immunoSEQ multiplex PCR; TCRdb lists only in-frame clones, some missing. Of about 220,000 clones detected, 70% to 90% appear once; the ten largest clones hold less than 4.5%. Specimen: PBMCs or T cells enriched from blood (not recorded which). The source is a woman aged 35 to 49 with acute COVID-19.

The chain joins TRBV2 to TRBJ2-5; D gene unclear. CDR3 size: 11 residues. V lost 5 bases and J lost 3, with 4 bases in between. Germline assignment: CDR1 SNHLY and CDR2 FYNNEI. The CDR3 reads CASSIKETQYF. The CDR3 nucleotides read TGTGCCAGCAGTATAAAAGAGACCCAGTACTTC.

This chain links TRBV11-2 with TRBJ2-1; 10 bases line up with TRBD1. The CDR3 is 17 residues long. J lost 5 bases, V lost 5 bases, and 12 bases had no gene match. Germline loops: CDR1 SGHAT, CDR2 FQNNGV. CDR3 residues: CASSRKPGTGVDNEQFF. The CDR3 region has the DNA TGTGCCAGCAGCCGAAAACCCGGGACAGGGGTCGACAATGAGCAGTTCTTC.

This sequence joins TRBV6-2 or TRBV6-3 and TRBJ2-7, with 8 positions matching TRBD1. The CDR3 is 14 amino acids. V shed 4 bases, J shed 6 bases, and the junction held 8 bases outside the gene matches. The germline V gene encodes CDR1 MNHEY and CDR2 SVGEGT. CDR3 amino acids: CASSSGTGPPEQYF. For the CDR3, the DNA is TGTGCCAGCAGTTCCGGGACAGGTCCCCCCGAGCAGTACTTC.

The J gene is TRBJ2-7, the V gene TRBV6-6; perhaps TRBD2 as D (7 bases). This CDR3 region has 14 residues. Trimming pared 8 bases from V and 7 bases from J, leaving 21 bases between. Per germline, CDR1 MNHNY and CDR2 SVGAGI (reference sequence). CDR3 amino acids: CASGPKGGPGEQYF. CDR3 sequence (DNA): TGTGCCAGCGGCCCCAAGGGGGGGCCCGGTGAGCAGTACTTC.

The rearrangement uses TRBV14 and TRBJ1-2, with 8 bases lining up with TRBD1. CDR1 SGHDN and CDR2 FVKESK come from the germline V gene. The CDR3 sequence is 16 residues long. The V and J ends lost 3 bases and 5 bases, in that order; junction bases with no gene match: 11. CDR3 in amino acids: CASSQLASGGKYGYTF. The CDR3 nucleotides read TGTGCCAGCAGCCAGCTAGCTTCAGGGGGCAAGTATGGCTACACCTTC.

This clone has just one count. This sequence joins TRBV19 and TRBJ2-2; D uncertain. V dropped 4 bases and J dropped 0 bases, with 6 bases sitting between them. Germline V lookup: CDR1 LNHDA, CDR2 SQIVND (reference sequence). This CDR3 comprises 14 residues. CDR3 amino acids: CASSTTANTGELFF. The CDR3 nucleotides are TGTGCCAGTAGTACCACAGCGAACACCGGGGAGCTGTTTTTT. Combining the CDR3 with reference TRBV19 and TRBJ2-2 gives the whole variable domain DGGITQSPKYLFRKEGQNVTLSCEQNLNHDAMYWYRQDPGQGLRLIYYSQIVNDFQKGDIAEGYSVSREKKESFPLTVTSAQKNPTAFYLCASSTTANTGELFFGEGSRLTVL.

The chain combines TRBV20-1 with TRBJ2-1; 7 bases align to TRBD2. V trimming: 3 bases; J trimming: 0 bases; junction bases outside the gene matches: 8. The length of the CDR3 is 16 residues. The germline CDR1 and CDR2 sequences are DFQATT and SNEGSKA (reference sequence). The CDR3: CSASGAGVTSYNEQFF. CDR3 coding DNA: TGCAGTGCTAGTGGGGCGGGGGTAACCTCCTACAATGAGCAGTTCTTC.

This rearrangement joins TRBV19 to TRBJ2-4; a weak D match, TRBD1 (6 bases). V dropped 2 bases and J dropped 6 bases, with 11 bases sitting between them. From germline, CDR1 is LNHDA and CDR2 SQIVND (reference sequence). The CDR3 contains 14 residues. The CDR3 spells CASSISGTRNIQYF. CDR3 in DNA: TGTGCCAGTAGTATATCTGGGACACGAAACATTCAGTACTTC.

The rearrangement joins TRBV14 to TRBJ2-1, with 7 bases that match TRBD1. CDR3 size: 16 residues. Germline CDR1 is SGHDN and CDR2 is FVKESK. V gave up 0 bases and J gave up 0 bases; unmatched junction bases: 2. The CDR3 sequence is CASSQDRDSSYNEQFF. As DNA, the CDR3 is TGTGCCAGCAGCCAAGATCGGGACAGCTCCTACAATGAGCAGTTCTTC.

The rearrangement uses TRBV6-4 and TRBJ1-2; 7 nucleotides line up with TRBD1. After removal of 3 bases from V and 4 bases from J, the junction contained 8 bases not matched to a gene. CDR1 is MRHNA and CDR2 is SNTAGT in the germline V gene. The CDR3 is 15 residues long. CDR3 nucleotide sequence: TGTGCCAGCAGTGAAGCAGGGGGTCTAAGCTATGGCTACACCTTC. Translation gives CASSEAGGLSYGYTF.

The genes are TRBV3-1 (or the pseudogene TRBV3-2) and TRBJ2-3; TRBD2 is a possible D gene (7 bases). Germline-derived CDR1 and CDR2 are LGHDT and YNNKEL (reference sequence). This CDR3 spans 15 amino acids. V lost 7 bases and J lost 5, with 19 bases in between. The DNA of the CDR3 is TGTGCCAGCACCACAAGGGGGGGGCCGGAAGATACGCAGTATTTT. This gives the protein CASTTRGGPEDTQYF.

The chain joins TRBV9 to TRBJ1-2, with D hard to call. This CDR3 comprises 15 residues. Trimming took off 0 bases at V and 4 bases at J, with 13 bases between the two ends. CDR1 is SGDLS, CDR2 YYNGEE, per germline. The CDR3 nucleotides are TGTGCCAGCAGCGTAGTCCCGGGTTCGGGCTATGGCTACACCTTC. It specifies CASSVVPGSGYGYTF. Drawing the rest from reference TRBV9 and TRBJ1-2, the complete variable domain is DSGVTQTPKHLITATGQRVTLRCSPRSGDLSVYWYQQSLDQGLQFLIQYYNGEERAKGNILERFSAQQFPDLHSELNLSSLELGDSALYFCASSVVPGSGYGYTFGSGTRLTVV.

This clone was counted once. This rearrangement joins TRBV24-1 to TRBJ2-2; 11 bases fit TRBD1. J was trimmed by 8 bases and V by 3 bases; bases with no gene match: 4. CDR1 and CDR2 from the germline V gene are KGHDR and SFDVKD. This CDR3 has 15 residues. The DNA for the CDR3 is TGTGCCACCAGTGATCGGACAGGGGGCTTGGGGGAGCTGTTTTTT. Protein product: CATSDRTGGLGELFF.

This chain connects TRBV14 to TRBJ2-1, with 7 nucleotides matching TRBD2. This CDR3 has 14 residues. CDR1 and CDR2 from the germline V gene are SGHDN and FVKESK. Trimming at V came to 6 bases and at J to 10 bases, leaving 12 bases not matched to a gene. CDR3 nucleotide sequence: TGTGCCAGCAGTCGCGGCCAGGGAGGGAGGGAGCAGTTCTTC. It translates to CASSRGQGGREQFF.

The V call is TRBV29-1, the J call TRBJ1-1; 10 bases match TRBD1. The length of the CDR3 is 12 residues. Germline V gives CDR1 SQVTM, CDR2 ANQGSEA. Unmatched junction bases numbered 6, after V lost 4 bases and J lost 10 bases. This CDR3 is CSVGARDRGAFF. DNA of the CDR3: TGCAGCGTTGGTGCCAGGGACAGGGGAGCTTTCTTT.

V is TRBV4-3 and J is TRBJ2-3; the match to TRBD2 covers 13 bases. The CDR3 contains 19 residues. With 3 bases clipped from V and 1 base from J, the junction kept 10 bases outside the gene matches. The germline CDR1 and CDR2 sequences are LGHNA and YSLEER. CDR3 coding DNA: TGCGCCAGCAGCCAGAGTAGACTAGCGGGGGGCCGAGGCACAGATACGCAGTATTTT. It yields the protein CASSQSRLAGGRGTDTQYF.

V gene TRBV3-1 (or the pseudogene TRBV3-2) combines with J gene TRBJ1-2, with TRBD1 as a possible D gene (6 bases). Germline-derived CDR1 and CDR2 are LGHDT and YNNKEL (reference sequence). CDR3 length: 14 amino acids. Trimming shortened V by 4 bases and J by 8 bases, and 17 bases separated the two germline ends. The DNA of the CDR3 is TGTGCCAGCAGCCCCGCTACAGGGACCGGAGGCTACACCTTC. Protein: CASSPATGTGGYTF.

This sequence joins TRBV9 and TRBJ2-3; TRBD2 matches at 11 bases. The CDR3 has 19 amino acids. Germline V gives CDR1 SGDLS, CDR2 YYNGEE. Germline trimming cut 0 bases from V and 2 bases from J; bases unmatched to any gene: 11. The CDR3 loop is CASSVGSLAGGLFTDTQYF. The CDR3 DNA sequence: TGTGCCAGCAGCGTAGGTTCGCTAGCGGGGGGCTTATTCACAGATACGCAGTATTTT.

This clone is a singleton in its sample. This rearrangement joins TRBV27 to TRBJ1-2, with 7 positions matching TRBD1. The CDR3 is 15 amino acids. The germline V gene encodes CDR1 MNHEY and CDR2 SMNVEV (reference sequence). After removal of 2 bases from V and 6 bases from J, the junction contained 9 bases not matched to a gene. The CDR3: CASSLGSTGEHGYTF. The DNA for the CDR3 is TGTGCCAGCAGTTTAGGATCCACAGGGGAACATGGCTACACCTTC.

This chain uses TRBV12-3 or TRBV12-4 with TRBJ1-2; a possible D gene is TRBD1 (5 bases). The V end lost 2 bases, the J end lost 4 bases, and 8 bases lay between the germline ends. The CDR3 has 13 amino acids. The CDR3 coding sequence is TGTGCCAGCAGTTTAAGACAGATCTATGGCTACACCTTC. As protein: CASSLRQIYGYTF.

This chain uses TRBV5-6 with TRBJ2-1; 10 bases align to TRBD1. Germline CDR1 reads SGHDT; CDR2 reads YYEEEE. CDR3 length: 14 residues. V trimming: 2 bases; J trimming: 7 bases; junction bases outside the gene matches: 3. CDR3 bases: TGTGCCAGCAGCTTTGGGACAGGGGCAAATGAGCAGTTCTTC. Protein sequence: CASSFGTGANEQFF.

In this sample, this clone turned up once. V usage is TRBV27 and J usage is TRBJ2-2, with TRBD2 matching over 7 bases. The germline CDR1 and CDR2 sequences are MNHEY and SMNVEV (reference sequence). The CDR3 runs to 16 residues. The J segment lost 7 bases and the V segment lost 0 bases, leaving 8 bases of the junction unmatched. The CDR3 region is CASSLSMGGTIGELFF. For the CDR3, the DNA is TGTGCCAGCAGTTTATCGATGGGGGGGACGATCGGGGAGCTGTTTTTT.